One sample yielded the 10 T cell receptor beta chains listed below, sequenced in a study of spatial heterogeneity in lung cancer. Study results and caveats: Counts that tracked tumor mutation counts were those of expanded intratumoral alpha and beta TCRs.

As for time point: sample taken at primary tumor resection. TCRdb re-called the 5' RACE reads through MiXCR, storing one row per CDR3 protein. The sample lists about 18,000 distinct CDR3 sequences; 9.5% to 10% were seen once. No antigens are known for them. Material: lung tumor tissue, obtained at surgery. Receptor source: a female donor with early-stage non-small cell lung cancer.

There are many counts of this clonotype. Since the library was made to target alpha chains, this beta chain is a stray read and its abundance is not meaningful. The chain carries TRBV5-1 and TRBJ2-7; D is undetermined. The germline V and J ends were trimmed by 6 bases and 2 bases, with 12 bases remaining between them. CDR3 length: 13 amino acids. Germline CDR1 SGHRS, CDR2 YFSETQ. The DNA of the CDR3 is TGCGCCAGCACCCCCGGCGACGCCTACGAGCAGTACTTC. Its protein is CASTPGDAYEQYF.

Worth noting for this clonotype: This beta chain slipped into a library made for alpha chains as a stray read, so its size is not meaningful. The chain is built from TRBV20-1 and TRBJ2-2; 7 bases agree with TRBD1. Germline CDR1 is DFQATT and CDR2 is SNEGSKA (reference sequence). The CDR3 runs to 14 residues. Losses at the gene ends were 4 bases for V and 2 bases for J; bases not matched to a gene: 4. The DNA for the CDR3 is TGCAGTGCTACCGGGACAGCAAACACCGGGGAGCTGTTTTTT. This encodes CSATGTANTGELFF.

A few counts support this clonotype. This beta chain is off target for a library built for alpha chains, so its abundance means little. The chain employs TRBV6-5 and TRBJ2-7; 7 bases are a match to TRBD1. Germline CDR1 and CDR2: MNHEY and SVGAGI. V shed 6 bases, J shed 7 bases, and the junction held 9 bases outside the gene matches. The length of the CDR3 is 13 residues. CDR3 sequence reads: CASSPTGAWEQYF. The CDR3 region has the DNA TGTGCCAGCAGCCCCACAGGGGCTTGGGAGCAGTACTTC.

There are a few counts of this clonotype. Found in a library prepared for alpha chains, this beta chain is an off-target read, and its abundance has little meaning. The CDR3 DNA is TGCAGCGTTTTTGGGGACAGGGGCTCCCGCGAGCAGTACTTC. It is translated as CSVFGDRGSREQYF. The chain carries TRBV29-1 and TRBJ2-7, with 10 bases identical to TRBD1. The junction had 10 bases not matched to a gene; V was cut back by 5 bases and J by 6 bases. The germline V gene has CDR1 SQVTM and CDR2 ANQGSEA. The CDR3 sequence is 14 residues long.

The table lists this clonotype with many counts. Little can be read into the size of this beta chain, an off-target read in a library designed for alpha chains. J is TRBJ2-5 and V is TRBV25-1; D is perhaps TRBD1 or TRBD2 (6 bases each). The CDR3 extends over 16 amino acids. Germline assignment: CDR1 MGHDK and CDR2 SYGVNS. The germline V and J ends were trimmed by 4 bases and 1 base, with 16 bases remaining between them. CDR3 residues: CASSARRGHVQETQYF. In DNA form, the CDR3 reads TGTGCCAGCAGTGCCCGTCGGGGGCATGTCCAAGAGACCCAGTACTTC.

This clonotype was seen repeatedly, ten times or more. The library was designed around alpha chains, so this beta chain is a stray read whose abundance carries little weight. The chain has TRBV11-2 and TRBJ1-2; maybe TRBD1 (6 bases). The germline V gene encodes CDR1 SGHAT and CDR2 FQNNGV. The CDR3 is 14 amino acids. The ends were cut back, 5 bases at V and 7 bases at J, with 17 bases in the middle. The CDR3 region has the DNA TGTGCCAGCAGCCTAAAGCCTACAGGGACTGGCTACACCTTC. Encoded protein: CASSLKPTGTGYTF.

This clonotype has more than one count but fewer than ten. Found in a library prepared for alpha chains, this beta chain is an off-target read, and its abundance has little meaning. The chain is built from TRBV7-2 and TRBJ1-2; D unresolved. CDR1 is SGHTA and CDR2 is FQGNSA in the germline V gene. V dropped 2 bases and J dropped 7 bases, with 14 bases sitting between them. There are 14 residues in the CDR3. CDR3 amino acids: CASSLSEQAFGYTF. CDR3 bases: TGTGCCAGCAGCTTAAGTGAGCAGGCCTTTGGCTACACCTTC.

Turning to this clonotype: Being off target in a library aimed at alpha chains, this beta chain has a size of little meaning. CDR3 amino acids: CASRITGGNTGELFF. CDR3 nucleotides: TGTGCCAGTAGGATAACAGGGGGGAACACCGGGGAGCTGTTTTTT. The rearrangement uses TRBV19 and TRBJ2-2; TRBD1 aligns across 8 bases. Looked up from germline, CDR1 is LNHDA and CDR2 is SQIVND (reference sequence). The V and J ends lost 6 bases and 1 base, in that order; junction bases with no gene match: 4. CDR3 length: 15 residues. The full variable domain, rest sourced from reference TRBV19 and TRBJ2-2, is DGGITQSPKYLFRKEGQNVTLSCEQNLNHDAMYWYRQDPGQGLRLIYYSQIVNDFQKGDIAEGYSVSREKKESFPLTVTSAQKNPTAFYLCASRITGGNTGELFFGEGSRLTVL.

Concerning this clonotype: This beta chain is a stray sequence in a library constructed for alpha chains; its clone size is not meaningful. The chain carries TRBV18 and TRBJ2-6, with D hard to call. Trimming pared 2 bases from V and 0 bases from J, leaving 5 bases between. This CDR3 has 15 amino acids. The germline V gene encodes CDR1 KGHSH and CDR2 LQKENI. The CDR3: CASSPGYSGANVLTF. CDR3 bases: TGTGCCAGCTCACCAGGTTACTCTGGGGCCAACGTCCTGACTTTC.

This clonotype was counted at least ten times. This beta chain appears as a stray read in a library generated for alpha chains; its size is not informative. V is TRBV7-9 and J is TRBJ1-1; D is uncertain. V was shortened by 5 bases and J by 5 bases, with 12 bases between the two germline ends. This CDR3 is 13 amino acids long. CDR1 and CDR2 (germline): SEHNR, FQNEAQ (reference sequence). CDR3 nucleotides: TGTGCCAGCAGCCCTGAGGTGGGGACTGAAGCTTTCTTT. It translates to CASSPEVGTEAFF.